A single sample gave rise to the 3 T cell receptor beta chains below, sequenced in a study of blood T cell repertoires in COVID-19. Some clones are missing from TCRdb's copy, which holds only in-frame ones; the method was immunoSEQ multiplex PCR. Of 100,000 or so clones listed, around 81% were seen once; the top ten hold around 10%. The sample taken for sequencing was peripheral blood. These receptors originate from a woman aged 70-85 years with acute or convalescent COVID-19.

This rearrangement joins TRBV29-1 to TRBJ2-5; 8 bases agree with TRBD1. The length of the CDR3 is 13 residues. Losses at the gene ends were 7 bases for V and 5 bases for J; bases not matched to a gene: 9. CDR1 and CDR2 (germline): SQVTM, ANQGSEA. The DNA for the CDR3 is TGCAGCGGTCAGACAGGGGCGGAGGAGACCCAGTACTTC. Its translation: CSGQTGAEETQYF.

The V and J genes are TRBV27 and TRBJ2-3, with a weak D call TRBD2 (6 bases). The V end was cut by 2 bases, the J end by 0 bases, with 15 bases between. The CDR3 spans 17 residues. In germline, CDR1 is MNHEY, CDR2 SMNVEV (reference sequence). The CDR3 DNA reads TGTGCCAGCAGTTTAACGCGGGGTCTAACTAGCACAGATACGCAGTATTTT. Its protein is CASSLTRGLTSTDTQYF.

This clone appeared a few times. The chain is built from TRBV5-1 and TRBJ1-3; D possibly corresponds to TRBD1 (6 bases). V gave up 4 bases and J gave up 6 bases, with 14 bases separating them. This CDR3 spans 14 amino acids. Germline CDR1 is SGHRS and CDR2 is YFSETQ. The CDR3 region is CASSMTGSANTIYF. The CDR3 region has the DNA TGCGCCAGCAGCATGACAGGTTCGGCAAACACCATATATTTT.